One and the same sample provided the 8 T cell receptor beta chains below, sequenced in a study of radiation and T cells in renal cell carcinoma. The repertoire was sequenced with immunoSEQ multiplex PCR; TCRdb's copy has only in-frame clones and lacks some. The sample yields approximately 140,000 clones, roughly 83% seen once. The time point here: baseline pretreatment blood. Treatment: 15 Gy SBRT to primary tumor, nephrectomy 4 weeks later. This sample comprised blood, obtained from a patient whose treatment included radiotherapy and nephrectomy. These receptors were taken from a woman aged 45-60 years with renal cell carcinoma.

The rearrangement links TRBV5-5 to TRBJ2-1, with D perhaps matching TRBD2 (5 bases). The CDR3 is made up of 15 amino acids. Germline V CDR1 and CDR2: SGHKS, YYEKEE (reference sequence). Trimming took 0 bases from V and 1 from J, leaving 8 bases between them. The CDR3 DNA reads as TGTGCCAGCAGCTTGGGAGCGGAGTCCTACAATGAGCAGTTCTTC. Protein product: CASSLGAESYNEQFF.

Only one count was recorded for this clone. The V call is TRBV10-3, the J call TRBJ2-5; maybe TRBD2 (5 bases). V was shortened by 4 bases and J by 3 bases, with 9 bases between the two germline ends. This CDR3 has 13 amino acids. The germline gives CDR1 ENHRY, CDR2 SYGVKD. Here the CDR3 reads CAISVPGKETQYF. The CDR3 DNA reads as TGTGCCATCAGTGTCCCCGGGAAAGAGACCCAGTACTTC.

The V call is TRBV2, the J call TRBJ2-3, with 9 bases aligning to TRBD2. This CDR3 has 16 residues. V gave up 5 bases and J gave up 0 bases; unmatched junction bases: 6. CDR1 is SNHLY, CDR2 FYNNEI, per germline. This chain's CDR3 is CASSLLTSGSTDTQYF. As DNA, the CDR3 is TGTGCCAGCAGTCTCCTGACTAGCGGAAGCACAGATACGCAGTATTTT.

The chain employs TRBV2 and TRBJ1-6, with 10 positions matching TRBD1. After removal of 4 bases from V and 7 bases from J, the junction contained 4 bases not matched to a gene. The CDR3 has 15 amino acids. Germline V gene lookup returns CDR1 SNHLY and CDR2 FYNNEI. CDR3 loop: CASSGPGQGNSPLHF. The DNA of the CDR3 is TGTGCCAGCAGTGGCCCGGGACAGGGGAATTCACCCCTCCACTTT. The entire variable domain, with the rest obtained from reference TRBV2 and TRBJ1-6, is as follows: EPEVTQTPSHQVTQMGQEVILRCVPISNHLYFYWYRQILGQKVEFLVSFYNNEISEKSEIFDDQFSVERPDGSNFTLKIRSTKLEDSAMYFCASSGPGQGNSPLHFGNGTRLTVT.

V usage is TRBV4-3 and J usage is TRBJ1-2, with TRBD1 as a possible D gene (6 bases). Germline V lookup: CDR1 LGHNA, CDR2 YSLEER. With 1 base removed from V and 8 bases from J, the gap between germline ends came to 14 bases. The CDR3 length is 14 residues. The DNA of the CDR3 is TGCGCCAGCAGCCAAGCTGACAGGAGCCGAGGCTACACCTTC. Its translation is CASSQADRSRGYTF.

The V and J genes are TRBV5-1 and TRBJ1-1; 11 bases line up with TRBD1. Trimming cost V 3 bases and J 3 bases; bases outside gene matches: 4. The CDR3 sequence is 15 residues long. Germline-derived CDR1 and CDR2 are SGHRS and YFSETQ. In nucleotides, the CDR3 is TGCGCCAGCAGCTGGAGGGACAGGGGGTACACTGAAGCTTTCTTT. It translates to CASSWRDRGYTEAFF.

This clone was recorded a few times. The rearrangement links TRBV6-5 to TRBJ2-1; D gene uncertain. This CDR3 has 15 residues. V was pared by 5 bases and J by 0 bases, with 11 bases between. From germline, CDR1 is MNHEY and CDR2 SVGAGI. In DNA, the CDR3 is TGTGCCAGCAGTCCGAACACCGCCTCCTACAATGAGCAGTTCTTC. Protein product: CASSPNTASYNEQFF.

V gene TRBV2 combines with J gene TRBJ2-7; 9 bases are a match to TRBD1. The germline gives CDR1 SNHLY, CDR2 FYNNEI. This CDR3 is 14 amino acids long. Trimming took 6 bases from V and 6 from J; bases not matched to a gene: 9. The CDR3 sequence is CASRWDREVPEQYF. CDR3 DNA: TGTGCCAGCAGATGGGACAGGGAGGTTCCCGAGCAGTACTTC.